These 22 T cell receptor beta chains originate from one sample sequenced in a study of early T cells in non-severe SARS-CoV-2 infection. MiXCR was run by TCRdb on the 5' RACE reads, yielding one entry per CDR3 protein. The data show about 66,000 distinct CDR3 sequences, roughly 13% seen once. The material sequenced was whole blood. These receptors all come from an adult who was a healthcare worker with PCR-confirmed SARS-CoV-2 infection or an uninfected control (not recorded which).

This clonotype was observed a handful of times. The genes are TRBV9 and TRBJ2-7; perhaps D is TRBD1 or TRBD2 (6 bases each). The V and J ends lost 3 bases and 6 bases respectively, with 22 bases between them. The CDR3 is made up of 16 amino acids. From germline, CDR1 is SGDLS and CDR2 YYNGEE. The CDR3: CASSADPRLGGLEQYF. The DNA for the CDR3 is TGTGCCAGCAGCGCCGACCCCCGGTTGGGGGGCCTCGAGCAGTACTTC.

The CDR3 loop is CASSQDPSGAFNNEQFF. CDR3 in DNA: TGCGCCAGCAGCCAAGACCCTAGCGGGGCCTTCAACAATGAGCAGTTCTTC. The chain couples TRBV4-3 to TRBJ2-1, with 9 bases lining up with TRBD2. The CDR3 consists of 17 residues. Per germline, CDR1 LGHNA and CDR2 YSLEER. The V gene end was trimmed by 0 bases and the J gene end by 5 bases; junction bases not matched to a gene: 8.

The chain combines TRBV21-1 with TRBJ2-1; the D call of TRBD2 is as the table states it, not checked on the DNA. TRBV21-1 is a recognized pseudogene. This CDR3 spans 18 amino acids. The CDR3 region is CASSRTPAGGYSYNEQFF. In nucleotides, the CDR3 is TGTGCCAGCAGCAGAACCCCAGCGGGAGGGTACTCCTACAATGAGCAGTTCTTC.

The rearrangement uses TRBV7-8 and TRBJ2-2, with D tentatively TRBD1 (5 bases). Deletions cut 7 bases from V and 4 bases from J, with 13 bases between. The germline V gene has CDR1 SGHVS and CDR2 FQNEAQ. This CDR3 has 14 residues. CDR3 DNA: TGTGCCAGCATTCGCAGGGCCCTCACCGGGGAGCTGTTTTTT. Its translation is CASIRRALTGELFF. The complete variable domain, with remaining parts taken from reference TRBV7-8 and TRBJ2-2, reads GAGVSQSPRYKVAKRGQDVALRCDPISGHVSLFWYQQALGQGPEFLTYFQNEAQLDKSGLPSDRFFAERPEGSVSTLKIQRTQQEDSAVYLCASIRRALTGELFFGEGSRLTVL.

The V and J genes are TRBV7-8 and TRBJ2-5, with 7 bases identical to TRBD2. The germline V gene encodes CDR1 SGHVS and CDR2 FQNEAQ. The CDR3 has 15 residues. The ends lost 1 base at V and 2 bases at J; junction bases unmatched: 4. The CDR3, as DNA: TGTGCCAGCAGCTTAGTGGGGAGGGAGCAAGAGACCCAGTACTTC. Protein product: CASSLVGREQETQYF.

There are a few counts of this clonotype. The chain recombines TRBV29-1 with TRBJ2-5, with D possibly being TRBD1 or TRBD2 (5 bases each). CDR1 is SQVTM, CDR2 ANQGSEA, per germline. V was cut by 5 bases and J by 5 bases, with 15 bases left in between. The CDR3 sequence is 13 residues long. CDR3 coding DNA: TGCAGCGTTTCCCTCGGGGCAGGGGAGACCCAGTACTTC. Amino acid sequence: CSVSLGAGETQYF.

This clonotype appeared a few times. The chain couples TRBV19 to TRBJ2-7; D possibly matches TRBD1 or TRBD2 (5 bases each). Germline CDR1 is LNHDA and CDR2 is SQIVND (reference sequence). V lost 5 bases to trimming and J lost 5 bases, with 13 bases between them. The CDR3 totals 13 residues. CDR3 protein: CASSGTSRDEQYF. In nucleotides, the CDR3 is TGTGCCAGTAGTGGGACCTCCCGGGACGAGCAGTACTTC.

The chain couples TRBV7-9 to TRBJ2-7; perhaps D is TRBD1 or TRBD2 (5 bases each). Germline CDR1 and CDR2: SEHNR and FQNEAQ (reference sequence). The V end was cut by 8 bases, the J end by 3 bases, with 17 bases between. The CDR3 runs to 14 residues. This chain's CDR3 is CASASQTRGYEQYF. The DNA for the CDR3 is TGTGCCAGCGCAAGCCAAACTAGGGGCTACGAGCAGTACTTC.

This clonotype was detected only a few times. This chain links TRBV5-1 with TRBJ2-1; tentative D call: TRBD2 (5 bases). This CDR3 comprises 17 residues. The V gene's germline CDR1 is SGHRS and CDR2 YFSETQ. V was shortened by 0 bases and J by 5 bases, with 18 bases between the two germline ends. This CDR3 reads CASSLGGASTRHNEQFF. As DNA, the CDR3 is TGCGCCAGCAGCTTGGGGGGAGCTAGCACCCGTCACAATGAGCAGTTCTTC.

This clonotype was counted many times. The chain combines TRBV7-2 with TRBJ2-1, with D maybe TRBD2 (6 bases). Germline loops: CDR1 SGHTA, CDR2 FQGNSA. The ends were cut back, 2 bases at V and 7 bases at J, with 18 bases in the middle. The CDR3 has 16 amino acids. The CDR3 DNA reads TGTGCCAGCAGCTTAAGAGTCGGGGGTTTGTTGAATGAGCAGTTCTTC. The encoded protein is CASSLRVGGLLNEQFF.

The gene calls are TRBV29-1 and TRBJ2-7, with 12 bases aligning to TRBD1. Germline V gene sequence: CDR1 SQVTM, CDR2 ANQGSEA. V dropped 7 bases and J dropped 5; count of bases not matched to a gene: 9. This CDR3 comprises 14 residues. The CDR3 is CSATGQGAWNEQYF. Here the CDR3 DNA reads TGCAGCGCTACGGGACAGGGGGCTTGGAACGAGCAGTACTTC.

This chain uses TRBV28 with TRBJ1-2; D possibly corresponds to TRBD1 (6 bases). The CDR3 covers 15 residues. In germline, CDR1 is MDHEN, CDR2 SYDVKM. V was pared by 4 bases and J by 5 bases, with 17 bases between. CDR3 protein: CASSSSIRTGYGYTF. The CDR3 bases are TGTGCCAGCAGTTCGAGCATCCGAACAGGGTATGGCTACACCTTC.

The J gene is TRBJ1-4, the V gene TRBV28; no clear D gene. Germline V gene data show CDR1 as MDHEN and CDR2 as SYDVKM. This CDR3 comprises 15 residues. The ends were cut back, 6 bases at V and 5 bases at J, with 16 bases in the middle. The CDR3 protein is CASSQQNPGNEKLFF. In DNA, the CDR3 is TGTGCCAGCAGCCAGCAAAACCCTGGGAATGAAAAACTGTTTTTT. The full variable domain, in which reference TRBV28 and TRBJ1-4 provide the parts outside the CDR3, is DVKVTQSSRYLVKRTGEKVFLECVQDMDHENMFWYRQDPGLGLRLIYFSYDVKMKEKGDIPEGYSVSREKKERFSLILESASTNQTSMYLCASSQQNPGNEKLFFGSGTQLSVL.

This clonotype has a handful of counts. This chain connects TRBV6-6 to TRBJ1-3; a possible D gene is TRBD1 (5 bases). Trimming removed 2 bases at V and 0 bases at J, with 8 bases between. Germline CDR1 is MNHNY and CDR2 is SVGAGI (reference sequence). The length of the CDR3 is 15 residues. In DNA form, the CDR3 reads TGTGCCAGCAGTTACGACAGCATCTCTGGAAACACCATATATTTT. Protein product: CASSYDSISGNTIYF.

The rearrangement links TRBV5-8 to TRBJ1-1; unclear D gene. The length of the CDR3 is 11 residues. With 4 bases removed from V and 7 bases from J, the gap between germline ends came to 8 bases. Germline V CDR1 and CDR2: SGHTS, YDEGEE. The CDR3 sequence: CASSLRREAFF. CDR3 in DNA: TGTGCCAGCAGCCTGAGACGTGAAGCTTTCTTT.

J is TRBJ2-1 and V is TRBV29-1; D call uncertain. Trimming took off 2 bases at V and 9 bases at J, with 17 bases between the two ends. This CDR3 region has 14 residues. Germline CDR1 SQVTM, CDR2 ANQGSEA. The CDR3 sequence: CSVEPFFRASEQFF. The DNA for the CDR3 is TGCAGCGTTGAACCCTTTTTTAGGGCGAGTGAGCAGTTCTTC.

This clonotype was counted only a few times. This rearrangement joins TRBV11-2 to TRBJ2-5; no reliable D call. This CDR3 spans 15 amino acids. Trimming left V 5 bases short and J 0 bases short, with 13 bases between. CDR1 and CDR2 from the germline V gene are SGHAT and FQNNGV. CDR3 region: CASSPRASYQETQYF. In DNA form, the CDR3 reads TGTGCCAGCAGCCCTAGGGCGAGTTACCAAGAGACCCAGTACTTC.

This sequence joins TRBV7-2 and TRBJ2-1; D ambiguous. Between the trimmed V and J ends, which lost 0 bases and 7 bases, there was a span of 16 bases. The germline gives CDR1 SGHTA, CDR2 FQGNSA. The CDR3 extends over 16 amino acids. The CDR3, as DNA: TGTGCCAGCAGCTTAGCCTCCGGGTGGGGTGGGAATGAGCAGTTCTTC. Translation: CASSLASGWGGNEQFF.

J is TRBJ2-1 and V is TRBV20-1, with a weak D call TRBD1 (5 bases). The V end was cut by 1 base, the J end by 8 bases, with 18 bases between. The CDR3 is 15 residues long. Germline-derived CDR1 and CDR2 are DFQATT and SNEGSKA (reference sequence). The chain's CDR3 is CSARGLGALADEQFF. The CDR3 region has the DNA TGCAGTGCTAGAGGTCTAGGGGCTTTAGCTGATGAGCAGTTCTTC.

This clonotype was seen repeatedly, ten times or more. CDR3 bases: TGCGCCAGCACACGGGACAAGATTTATGGCTACACCTTC. It yields the protein CASTRDKIYGYTF. The V gene is TRBV5-1, the J gene TRBJ1-2, with a tentative D call TRBD1 (6 bases). The CDR3 is made up of 13 amino acids. Germline V gene sequence: CDR1 SGHRS, CDR2 YFSETQ. V shed 6 bases and J shed 5 bases, with 14 bases lying between them.

CDR3 sequence reads: CASSLGSSGYYNEQFF. The CDR3 DNA follows: TGTGCCAGCAGCTTGGGGTCTAGCGGGTACTACAATGAGCAGTTCTTC. The genes are TRBV5-4 and TRBJ2-1; TRBD2 aligns across 8 bases. This CDR3 spans 16 amino acids. V shed 0 bases and J 3 bases; nucleotides not matched to a gene: 5. Germline loops: CDR1 SGHNT, CDR2 YYREEE (reference sequence).

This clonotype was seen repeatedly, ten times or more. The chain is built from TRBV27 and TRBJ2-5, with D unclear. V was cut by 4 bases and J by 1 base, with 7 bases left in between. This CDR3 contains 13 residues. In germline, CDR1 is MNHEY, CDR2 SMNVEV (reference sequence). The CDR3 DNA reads TGTGCCAGCAGTTCCAATTTCCAAGAGACCCAGTACTTC. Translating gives CASSSNFQETQYF.